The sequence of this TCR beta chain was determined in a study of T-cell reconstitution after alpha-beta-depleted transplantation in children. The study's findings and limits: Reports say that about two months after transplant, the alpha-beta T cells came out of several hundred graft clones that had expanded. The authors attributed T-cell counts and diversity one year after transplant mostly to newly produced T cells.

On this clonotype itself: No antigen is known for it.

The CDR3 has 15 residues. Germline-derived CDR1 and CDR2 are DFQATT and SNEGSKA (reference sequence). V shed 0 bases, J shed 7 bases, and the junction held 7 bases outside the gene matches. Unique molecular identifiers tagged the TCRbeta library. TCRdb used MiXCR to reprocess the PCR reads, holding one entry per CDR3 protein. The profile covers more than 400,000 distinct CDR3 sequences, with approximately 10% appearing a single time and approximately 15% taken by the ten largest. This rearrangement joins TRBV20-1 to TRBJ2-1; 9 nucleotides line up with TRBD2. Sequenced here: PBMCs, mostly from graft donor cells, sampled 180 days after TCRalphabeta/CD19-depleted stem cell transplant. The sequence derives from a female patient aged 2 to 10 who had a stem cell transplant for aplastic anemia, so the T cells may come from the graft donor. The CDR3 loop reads CSARDPSGRLNEQFF. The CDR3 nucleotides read TGCAGTGCTAGAGATCCAAGCGGGAGGTTGAATGAGCAGTTCTTC.